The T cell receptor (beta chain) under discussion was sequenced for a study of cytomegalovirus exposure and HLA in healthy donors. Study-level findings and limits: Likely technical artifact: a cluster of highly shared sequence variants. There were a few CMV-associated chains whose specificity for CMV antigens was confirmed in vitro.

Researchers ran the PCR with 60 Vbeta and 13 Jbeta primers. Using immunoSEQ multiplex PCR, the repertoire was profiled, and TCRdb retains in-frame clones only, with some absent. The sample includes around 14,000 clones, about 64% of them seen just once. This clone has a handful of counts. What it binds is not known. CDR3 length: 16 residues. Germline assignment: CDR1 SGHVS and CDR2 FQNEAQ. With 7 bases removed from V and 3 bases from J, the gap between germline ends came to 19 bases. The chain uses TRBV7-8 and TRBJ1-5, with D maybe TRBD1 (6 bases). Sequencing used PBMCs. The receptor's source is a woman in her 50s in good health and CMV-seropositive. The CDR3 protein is CASNLAPGQINQPQHF. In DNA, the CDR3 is TGTGCCAGCAACCTGGCCCCGGGACAAATCAATCAGCCCCAGCATTTT.